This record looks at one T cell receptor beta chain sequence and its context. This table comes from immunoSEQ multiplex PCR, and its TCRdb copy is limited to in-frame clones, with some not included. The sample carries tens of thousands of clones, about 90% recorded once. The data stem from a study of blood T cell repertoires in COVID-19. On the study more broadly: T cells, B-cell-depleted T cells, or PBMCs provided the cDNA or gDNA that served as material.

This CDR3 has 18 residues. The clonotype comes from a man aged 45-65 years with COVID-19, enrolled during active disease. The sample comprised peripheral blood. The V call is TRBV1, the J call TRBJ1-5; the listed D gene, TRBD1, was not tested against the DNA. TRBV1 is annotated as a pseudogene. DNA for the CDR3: TGCACCAGCAGCCAAGATCGGGACAGGGGTTTACGCAATCAGCCCCAGCATTTT. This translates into CTSSQDRDRGLRNQPQHF.